These T cell receptor beta chains were read from a single sample in a study of CD8+ T cells in alopecia areata. Profiled with immunoSEQ multiplex PCR; TCRdb holds only in-frame clones, not every one. The sample has a few hundred thousand clones; 35% to 40% are singletons. This specimen was CD4+ T cells sorted from blood, taken between weeks 30 and 35, from a patient treated with tofacitinib. These receptors all stem from a human donor with alopecia areata. Both conserved end residues are part of each CDR3.

v_gene	j_gene	CDR3aa
TRBV29-1	TRBJ2-7	CSVNGGAEQYF
TRBV2	TRBJ2-3	CASSEENQSTQYF
TRBV7-2	TRBJ2-5	CASSLGGTSHETQYF
TRBV19	TRBJ2-1	CASSGSGGGHNEQFF
TRBV30	TRBJ1-3	CAWSLTGNSGNTIYF
TRBV4-2	TRBJ2-4	CASSQDDRVAKNIQYF
TRBV7-8	TRBJ2-1	CASSLGGAGGSYNEQFF
TRBV5-6	TRBJ1-5	CASSLRGQGDNQPQHF
TRBV19	TRBJ1-2	CASSINGPGGFDYGYTF
TRBV29-1	TRBJ2-1	CSAARRLNNEQFF
TRBV30	TRBJ2-1	CAWSGTSGTYNEQFF
TRBV6-5	TRBJ1-2	CASRAGTGGGYTF
TRBV29-1	TRBJ2-5	CSAAGVSETQYF
TRBV30	TRBJ2-1	CAWSLGLAVYNEQFF
TRBV30	TRBJ2-1	CAWSVSRGEKFF
TRBV29-1	TRBJ2-1	CSAGTLYNEQFF
TRBV13	TRBJ1-6	CASSYLSGDRRVSPLHF
TRBV15	TRBJ2-7	CATSRVGSYEQYF
TRBV4-1	TRBJ2-3	CASSRSPPAVTDTQYF
TRBV19	TRBJ2-1	CASSRDGSRDEQFF
TRBV4-2	TRBJ2-7	CASSQDWDSYSYEQYF
TRBV29-1	TRBJ1-1	CSYRRGHQNTEAFF
TRBV9	TRBJ1-5	CASSVDPNGNQPQHF
TRBV7-9	TRBJ2-1	CASSSTTGTRQFF
TRBV2	TRBJ1-2	CASSGTGDGYTF
TRBV19	TRBJ1-5	CASSSDTYQPQHF
TRBV15	TRBJ2-2	CATSGGQGTGELFF
TRBV5-1	TRBJ1-2	CASSPRTGGTEGYTF
TRBV7-8	TRBJ2-6	CASSSKGSGANVLTF
TRBV5-1	TRBJ1-2	CASSFGQEDYGYTF
TRBV27	TRBJ1-5	CASRSLGGGNQPQHF